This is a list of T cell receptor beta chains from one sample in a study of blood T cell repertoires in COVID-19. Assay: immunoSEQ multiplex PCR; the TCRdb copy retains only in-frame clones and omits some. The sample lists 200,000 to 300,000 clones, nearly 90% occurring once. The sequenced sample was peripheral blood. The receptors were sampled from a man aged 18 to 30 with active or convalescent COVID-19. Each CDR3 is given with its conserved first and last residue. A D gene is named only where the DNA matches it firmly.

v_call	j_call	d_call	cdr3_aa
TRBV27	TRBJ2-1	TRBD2	CASSLPSGRGDEQFF
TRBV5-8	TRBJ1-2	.	CASSPSGGSRLYGYTF
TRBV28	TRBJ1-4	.	CASSFTGLREKLFF
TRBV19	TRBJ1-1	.	CASSMRGINTEAFF
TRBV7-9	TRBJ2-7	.	CASSPYEPEQYF
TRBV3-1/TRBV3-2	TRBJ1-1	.	CASSHPDRFSEAFF
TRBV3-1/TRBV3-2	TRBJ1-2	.	CASSQAGTRYGYTF
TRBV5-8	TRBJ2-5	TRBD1	CASQGVNAETQYF
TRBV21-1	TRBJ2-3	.	CASSTSGLAGSTDTQYF
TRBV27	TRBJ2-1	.	CASSPLPRGLYNEQFF
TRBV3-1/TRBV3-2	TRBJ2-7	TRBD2	CASSQEGGGTYEQYF
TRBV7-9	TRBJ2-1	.	CASSLTRGNYNEQFF
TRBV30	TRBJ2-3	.	CAWSVYRGTDTQYF
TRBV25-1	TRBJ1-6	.	CASSESGLGSPLHF
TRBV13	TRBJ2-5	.	CASSTGGRVGSQETQYF
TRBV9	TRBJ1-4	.	CASSVATQGEKLFF
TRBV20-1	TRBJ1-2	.	CSASLTGPVYGYTF
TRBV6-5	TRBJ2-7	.	CASSYRSGPSYEQYF
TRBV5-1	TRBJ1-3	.	CASSLDQGGNTIYF
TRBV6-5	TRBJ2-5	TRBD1	CASSYTPGGTETQYF
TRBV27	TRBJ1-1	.	CASRNGGAPNTEAFF
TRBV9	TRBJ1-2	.	CASSADLTANYGYTF
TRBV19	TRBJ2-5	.	CASSIGQLAPQETQYF
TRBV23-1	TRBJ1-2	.	CASSQPDTGNYGYTF
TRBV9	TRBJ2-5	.	CASSVALADQETQYF
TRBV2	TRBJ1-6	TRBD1	CASSGGQGQDNSPLHF
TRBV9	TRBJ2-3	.	CASSGDTDTQYF
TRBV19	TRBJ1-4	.	CASSSLSGDEKLFF
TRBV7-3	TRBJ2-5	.	CASSLGGGGQETQYF
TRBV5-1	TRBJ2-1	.	CASSLAIRDREDNEQFF
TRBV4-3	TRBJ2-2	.	CASSQDSGYYTGELFF
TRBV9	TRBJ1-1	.	CASSVVGPPALNTEAFF
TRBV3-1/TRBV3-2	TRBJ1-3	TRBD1	CASSPIAGGSSGNTIYF
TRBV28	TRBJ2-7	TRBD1	CASSSQDRTSYEQYF
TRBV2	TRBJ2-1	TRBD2	CASMRGRVRNEQFF
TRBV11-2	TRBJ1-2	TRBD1	CASSPTDSWRQGFGYTF
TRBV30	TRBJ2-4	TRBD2	CAWAPRWGGKNIQYF
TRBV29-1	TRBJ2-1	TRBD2	CSGSGGAEGNNEQFF
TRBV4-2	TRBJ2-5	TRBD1	CASSLGTGAGVQETQYF
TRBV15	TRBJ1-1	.	CATSRQGPNTEAFF
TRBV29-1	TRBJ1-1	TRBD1	CSGGQGGLTEAFF
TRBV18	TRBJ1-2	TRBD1	CASSPQVPGRGLTYGYTF
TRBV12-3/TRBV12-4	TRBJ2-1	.	CASSFRNEQFF
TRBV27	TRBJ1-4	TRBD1	CASRDRGTRRLNEKLFF
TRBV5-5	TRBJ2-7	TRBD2	CASSLDGTSFYEQYF
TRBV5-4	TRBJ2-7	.	CASSYGGRLSYEQYF
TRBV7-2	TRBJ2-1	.	CASSWAAFNEQFF
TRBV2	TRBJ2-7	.	CASSSAGFAYEQYF
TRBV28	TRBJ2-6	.	CASSLRGTGANVLTF
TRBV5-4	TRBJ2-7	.	CASSLGWGATYEQYF
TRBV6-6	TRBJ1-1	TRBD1	CASSYSDRGLTEAFF
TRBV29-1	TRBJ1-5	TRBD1	CSVRTGDQPQHF
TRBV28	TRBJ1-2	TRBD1	CASSPQGARGYTF
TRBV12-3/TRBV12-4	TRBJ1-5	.	CASRRVGGQPQHF
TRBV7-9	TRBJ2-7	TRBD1	CASSLPDRELYEQYF
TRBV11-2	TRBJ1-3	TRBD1	CASSLGTGVFAGNTIYF